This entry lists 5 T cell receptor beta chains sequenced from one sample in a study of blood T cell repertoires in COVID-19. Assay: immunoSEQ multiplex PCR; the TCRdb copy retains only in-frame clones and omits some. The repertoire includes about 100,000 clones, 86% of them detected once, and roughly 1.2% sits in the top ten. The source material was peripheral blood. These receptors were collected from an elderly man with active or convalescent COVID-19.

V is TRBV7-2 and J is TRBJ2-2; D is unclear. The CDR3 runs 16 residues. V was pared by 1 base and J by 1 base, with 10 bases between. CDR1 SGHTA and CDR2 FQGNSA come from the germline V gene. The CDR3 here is CASSLGGLRNTGELFF. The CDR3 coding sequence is TGTGCCAGCAGCTTAGGCGGCCTCCGGAACACCGGGGAGCTGTTTTTT.

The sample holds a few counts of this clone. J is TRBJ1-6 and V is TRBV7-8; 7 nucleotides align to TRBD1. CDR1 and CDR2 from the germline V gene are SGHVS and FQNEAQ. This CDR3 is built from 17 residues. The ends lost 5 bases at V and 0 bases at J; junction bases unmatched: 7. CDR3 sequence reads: CASSPRDSLSYNSPLHF. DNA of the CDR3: TGTGCCAGCAGCCCAAGGGACAGCCTCTCCTATAATTCACCCCTCCACTTT.

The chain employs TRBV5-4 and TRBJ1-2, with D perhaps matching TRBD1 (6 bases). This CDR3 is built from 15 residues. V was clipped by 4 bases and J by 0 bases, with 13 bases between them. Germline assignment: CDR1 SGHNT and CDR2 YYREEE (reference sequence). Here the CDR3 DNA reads TGTGCCAGCAGCCCGGACAGCTCCTCTAACTATGGCTACACCTTC. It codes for CASSPDSSSNYGYTF.

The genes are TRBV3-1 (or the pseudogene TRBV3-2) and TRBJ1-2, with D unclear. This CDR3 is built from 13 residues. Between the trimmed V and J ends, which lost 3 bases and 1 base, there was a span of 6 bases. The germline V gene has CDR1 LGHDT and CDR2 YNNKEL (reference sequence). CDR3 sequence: CASSQFYNYGYTF. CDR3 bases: TGTGCCAGCAGCCAGTTCTATAACTATGGCTACACCTTC.

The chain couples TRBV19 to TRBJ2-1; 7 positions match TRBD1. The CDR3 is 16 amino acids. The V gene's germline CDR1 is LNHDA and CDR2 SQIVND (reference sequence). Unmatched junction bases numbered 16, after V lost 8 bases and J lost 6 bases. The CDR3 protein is CASRKRRQGMINEQFF. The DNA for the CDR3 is TGTGCCAGTCGTAAACGCAGACAGGGAATGATCAATGAGCAGTTCTTC.